This T cell receptor beta chain was recorded in a study of blood T cell repertoires in COVID-19. Study details: The samples span acute and convalescent COVID-19 from the United States, Italy and Spain. T cells, B-cell-depleted T cells, or PBMCs provided the cDNA or gDNA that served as material.

Original data processing: It was from reference gene primer amplification that nucleated cell counts were estimated. The assay was immunoSEQ multiplex PCR, and TCRdb's table has in-frame clones only and misses some. V and J calls and clone size are given by that table; D and trimming were obtained from the DNA. Here the sample spans about 210,000 clones, almost 85% being singletons. This TCR came from a woman aged 45-59 years with active or convalescent COVID-19. Material for sequencing was peripheral blood.

The CDR3 loop reads CASSLDSAGRYIQYF. The CDR3 nucleotides are TGTGCCAGCAGCTTAGATTCGGCAGGGCGGTACATTCAGTACTTC. V is TRBV11-2 and J is TRBJ2-4, with D possibly being TRBD1 (5 bases). CDR3 length equals 15 residues. Trimming took off 0 bases at V and 8 bases at J, with 14 bases between the two ends. Germline loops: CDR1 SGHAT, CDR2 FQNNGV.